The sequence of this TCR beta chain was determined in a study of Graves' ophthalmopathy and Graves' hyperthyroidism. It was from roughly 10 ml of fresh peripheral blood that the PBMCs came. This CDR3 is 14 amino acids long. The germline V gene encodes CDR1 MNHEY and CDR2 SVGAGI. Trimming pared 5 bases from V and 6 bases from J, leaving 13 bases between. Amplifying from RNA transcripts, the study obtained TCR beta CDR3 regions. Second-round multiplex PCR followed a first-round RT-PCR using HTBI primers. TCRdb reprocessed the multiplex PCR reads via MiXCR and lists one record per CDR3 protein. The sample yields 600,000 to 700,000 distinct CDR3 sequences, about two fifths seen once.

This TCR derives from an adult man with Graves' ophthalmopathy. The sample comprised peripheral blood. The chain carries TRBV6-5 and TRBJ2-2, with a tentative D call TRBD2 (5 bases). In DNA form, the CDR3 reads TGTGCCAGCAGTGACGGCCTGGAGGCCGGGGAGCTGTTTTTT. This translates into CASSDGLEAGELFF.